This entry lists 12 T cell receptor beta chains sequenced from one sample in a study of regulatory T cells in long-lasting Graves disease (dated by TCRdb to the early 2020s). Reading the label with the study, this specimen's time point is: newly diagnosed GD, antithyroid drugs for less than 3 months. For both TCR sequencing and RNA sequencing, RNA was extracted from PBMCs using TRIzol. The library was made by multiplex PCR. Instrument used: Illumina HiSeq 4000. CDR3 regions were amplified by Arm-PCR with iRepertoire HTBI primers to construct TCR beta libraries. TCRdb cleaned the public reads at Q25 with fastp, built clones with MiXCR and kept in-frame beta chains. Each CDR3 protein gets just one entry, which takes the most common genes and DNA from the rows behind it. This sample holds a few hundred thousand distinct CDR3 sequences; approximately 18% were observed only once. About 14% of the sample goes to the ten largest clones.

This same sample was also part of a study on T cells in Graves' hyperthyroidism and ophthalmopathy.

Sequences were derived from peripheral blood mononuclear cells (PBMCs), sampled at new diagnosis, from a patient treated with antithyroid drugs. The receptors were gathered from a woman aged 25 to 45 with Graves disease. Donor details come from another sample of the same person, matched by shared clones.

This clonotype was seen only a few times. A much larger clone sits a single nucleotide away, making a read error possible. The chain couples TRBV27 to TRBJ2-7; 9 bases are a match to TRBD2. Germline CDR1 MNHEY, CDR2 SMNVEV (reference sequence). The CDR3 has 13 amino acids. Written as DNA, the CDR3 is TGTGCCAACTTCCGCGGGGGGGCCTACGGGCAGTACTTC. Its translation is CANFRGGAYGQYF.

J is TRBJ1-1 and V is TRBV6-1; a weak D match, TRBD1 (5 bases). Germline CDR1 MNHNS, CDR2 SASEGT. V was pared by 8 bases and J by 5 bases, with 15 bases between. The CDR3 totals 13 residues. The CDR3 coding sequence is TGTGCCAGCCTGGGGGGTTTGAGGACTGAAGCTTTCTTT. This encodes CASLGGLRTEAFF.

This chain joins TRBV5-1 and TRBJ2-7; 11 positions agree with TRBD1. V trimming: 4 bases; J trimming: 3 bases; junction bases outside the gene matches: 15. Germline V gene lookup returns CDR1 SGHRS and CDR2 YFSETQ. The CDR3 length is 18 residues. The CDR3 is CASSQPRGDRGIFYEQYF. For the CDR3, the DNA is TGCGCCAGCAGCCAACCGAGGGGGGACAGGGGGATCTTCTACGAGCAGTACTTC. Full variable domain (missing parts from reference TRBV5-1 and TRBJ2-7): KAGVTQTPRYLIKTRGQQVTLSCSPISGHRSVSWYQQTPGQGLQFLFEYFSETQRNKGNFPGRFSGRQFSNSRSEMNVSTLELGDSALYLCASSQPRGDRGIFYEQYFGPGTRLTVT.

This clonotype was counted at least ten times. This chain connects TRBV3-1 to TRBJ2-5, with D possibly being TRBD1 (6 bases). Germline CDR1 and CDR2: LGHDT and YNNKEL (reference sequence). The CDR3 sequence is 13 residues long. Trimming took 6 bases from V and 3 from J, leaving 11 bases between them. The CDR3 region has the DNA TGTGCCAGCAGGGAGGACAGTAAAGAGACCCAGTACTTC. Its protein is CASREDSKETQYF.

This clonotype was found many times. V is TRBV19 and J is TRBJ1-1; D is ambiguous. The germline V and J ends were trimmed by 7 bases and 5 bases, with 14 bases remaining between them. The germline V gene has CDR1 LNHDA and CDR2 SQIVND (reference sequence). The CDR3 loop spans 13 amino acids. In DNA, the CDR3 is TGTGCCAGTATCAAAGACTTGTGGACTGAAGCTTTCTTT. Its protein is CASIKDLWTEAFF.

Many counts were recorded for this clonotype. CDR3 loop: CASSLVLQNEGSPLHF. The CDR3 DNA is TGTGCCAGCAGCTTAGTGTTGCAAAACGAGGGGTCACCCCTCCACTTT. The gene calls are TRBV7-9 and TRBJ1-6; the D gene is possibly TRBD1 (5 bases). The CDR3 has 16 residues. The V gene lost 1 base and the J gene lost 10 bases, with 17 bases spanning the gap. The germline V gene encodes CDR1 SEHNR and CDR2 FQNEAQ (reference sequence).

This clonotype has ten or more counts. The chain carries TRBV4-1 and TRBJ1-5, with a possible D match to TRBD1 (5 bases). Germline V gene lookup returns CDR1 MGHRA and CDR2 YSYEKL. V lost 0 bases, J lost 0 bases, and 12 bases lay in between. This CDR3 contains 17 residues. CDR3 residues: CASSQESFQGSNQPQHF. The CDR3 DNA reads as TGCGCCAGCAGCCAAGAATCTTTCCAGGGTAGCAATCAGCCCCAGCATTTT.

This clonotype was seen repeatedly, ten times or more. The chain joins TRBV7-9 to TRBJ2-1; D gene ambiguous. Germline CDR1 is SEHNR and CDR2 is FQNEAQ (reference sequence). Trimming took off 1 base at V and 0 bases at J, with 7 bases between the two ends. The CDR3 covers 15 residues. In nucleotides, the CDR3 is TGTGCCAGCAGCTTAGAACCAAGCTCCTACAATGAGCAGTTCTTC. The encoded protein is CASSLEPSSYNEQFF.

This clonotype was recorded at least ten times. The J gene is TRBJ1-5, the V gene TRBV2; D remains ambiguous. The V gene's germline CDR1 is SNHLY and CDR2 FYNNEI. V lost 6 bases to trimming and J lost 4 bases, with 10 bases between them. The CDR3 is made up of 13 amino acids. CDR3 nucleotide sequence: TGTGCCAGCAGCGCACAAGTAAATCAGCCCCAGCATTTT. Protein product: CASSAQVNQPQHF.

This clonotype has only a few counts. The chain has TRBV9 and TRBJ1-1; 8 bases match TRBD1. The V segment lost 4 bases and the J segment 4 bases; nucleotides outside the gene matches: 9. The CDR3 loop spans 15 amino acids. Germline values: CDR1 SGDLS, CDR2 YYNGEE. The CDR3 reads CASSSQPTGGTEAFF. The CDR3 DNA reads as TGTGCCAGCAGCTCCCAACCTACAGGGGGCACTGAAGCTTTCTTT.

The table lists this clonotype with many counts. The chain is built from TRBV7-2 and TRBJ2-7; TRBD2 matches 12 bases. This CDR3 is 15 amino acids long. Germline V CDR1 and CDR2: SGHTA, FQGNSA. V lost 6 bases, J lost 3 bases, and 6 bases stayed unmatched. CDR3 nucleotide sequence: TGTGCCAGCAGGCGGACTAGCGGGGCCCACTACGAGCAGTACTTC. The encoded protein is CASRRTSGAHYEQYF.

At least ten counts were recorded for this clonotype. This chain uses TRBV9 with TRBJ2-1, with TRBD2 matching over 9 bases. Germline CDR1 reads SGDLS; CDR2 reads YYNGEE. V gave up 0 bases and J gave up 0 bases; unmatched junction bases: 4. The CDR3 has 17 residues. The CDR3 loop reads CASSVESSGASYNEQFF. CDR3 nucleotide sequence: TGTGCCAGCAGCGTAGAATCTAGCGGGGCCTCCTACAATGAGCAGTTCTTC.